These T cell receptor beta chains were read from a single sample in a study of blood T cell repertoires in COVID-19. Repertoires were generated with immunoSEQ multiplex PCR, while TCRdb's copy carries only in-frame clones and drops some. Of approximately 300,000 clones in the sample, about four fifths are singletons; the top ten hold roughly 1.1%. Sequencing was performed on peripheral blood. The receptors were sampled from a woman in her fifties or sixties with acute or convalescent COVID-19. Each CDR3 is given with its conserved first and last residue. The D gene is left open where the match is weak. Size values are once, few and many counts, or a class for expanded clones, and some rows have none.

- | - | TRBJ1-1 | TRBV19 | CASSISGAVGTEAFF | TGTGCCAGTAGTATTAGCGGGGCCGTGGGCACTGAAGCTTTCTTT
- | TRBD1 | TRBJ1-4 | TRBV12-3/TRBV12-4 | CASSTTGRKLFF | TGTGCCAGCAGTACGACAGGGCGGAAACTGTTTTTT
- | - | TRBJ1-3 | TRBV10-3 | CAISEQSSGNTIYF | TGTGCCATCAGTGAACAAAGCTCTGGAAACACCATATATTTT
- | TRBD1 | TRBJ1-4 | TRBV30 | CAWVGTGGGKEKLFF | TGTGCCTGGGTGGGGACAGGGGGCGGTAAGGAAAAACTGTTTTTT
- | TRBD1 | TRBJ2-1 | TRBV28 | CASSSPYRGDNEQFF | TGTGCCAGCAGTTCCCCGTACAGGGGGGACAATGAGCAGTTCTTC
- | - | TRBJ2-3 | TRBV11-2 | CASSGVQGLFADTQYF | TGTGCCAGCAGCGGGGTACAGGGATTGTTCGCAGATACGCAGTATTTT
- | TRBD1 | TRBJ1-6 | TRBV27 | CASRTGPFLNSPLHF | TGTGCCAGTAGGACAGGGCCTTTCCTCAATTCACCCCTCCACTTT
- | - | TRBJ2-2 | TRBV10-2 | CASSESGGTGELFF | TGCGCCAGCAGTGAGTCGGGGGGCACCGGGGAGCTGTTTTTT
- | - | TRBJ1-5 | TRBV5-8 | CASSLRTGNQPQHF | TGTGCCAGCAGCTTGAGGACGGGGAATCAGCCCCAGCATTTT
- | - | TRBJ1-2 | TRBV9 | CASSVRAGFNYGYTF | TGTGCCAGCAGCGTAAGGGCAGGGTTTAACTATGGCTACACCTTC
once | - | TRBJ1-3 | TRBV27 | CASSMGERGTIYF | TGTGCCTCAAGTATGGGTGAAAGGGGCACCATATATTTT
once | - | TRBJ1-4 | TRBV7-9 | CASSPGGEKLFF | TGTGCCAGCAGCCCTGGAGGGGAAAAACTGTTTTTT
- | TRBD1 | TRBJ2-7 | TRBV7-6 | CASSYTGGYEQYF | TGTGCCAGCAGCTACACAGGGGGCTACGAGCAGTACTTC
- | - | TRBJ2-3 | TRBV6-4 | CASSVFSADTQYF | TGTGCCAGCAGTGTTTTTTCGGCAGATACGCAGTATTTT
many | TRBD2 | TRBJ2-7 | TRBV18 | CASSFGLEHEQYF | TGTGCCAGCTCCTTTGGACTAGAGCACGAGCAGTACTTC
- | - | TRBJ2-3 | TRBV2 | CASSVGPRTDTQYF | TGTGCCAGCAGTGTGGGCCCCAGGACAGATACGCAGTATTTT